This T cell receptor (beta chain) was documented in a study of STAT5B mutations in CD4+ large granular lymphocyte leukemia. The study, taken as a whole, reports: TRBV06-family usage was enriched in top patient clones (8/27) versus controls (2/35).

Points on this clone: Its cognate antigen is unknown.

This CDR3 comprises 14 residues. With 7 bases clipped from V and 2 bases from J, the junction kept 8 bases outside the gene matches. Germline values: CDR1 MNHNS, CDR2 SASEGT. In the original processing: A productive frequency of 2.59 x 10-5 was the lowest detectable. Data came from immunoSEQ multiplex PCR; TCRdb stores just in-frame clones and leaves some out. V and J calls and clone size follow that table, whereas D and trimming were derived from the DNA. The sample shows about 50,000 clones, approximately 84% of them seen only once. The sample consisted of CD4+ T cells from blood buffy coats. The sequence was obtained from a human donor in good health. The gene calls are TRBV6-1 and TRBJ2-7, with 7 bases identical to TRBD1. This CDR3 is CASTRTGLTYEQYF. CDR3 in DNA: TGTGCCAGCACCCGGACAGGTCTCACCTACGAGCAGTACTTC.